A single sample is the source of the 27 T cell receptor beta chains below, sequenced in a study of cytomegalovirus exposure and HLA in healthy donors. In the PCR, 60 Vbeta and 13 Jbeta primers were used. TCRdb's table, derived via immunoSEQ multiplex PCR, lists solely in-frame clones and lacks some. The sample contains 160,000 or so clones, more than 70% of which appear only once. Sequencing was performed on PBMCs. These receptors were taken from a man between 60 and 75 years old in good health and CMV-seronegative.

The CDR3 protein is CASSIRGQVSTEAFF. In nucleotides, the CDR3 is TGTGCCAGTAGTATTAGGGGACAGGTATCGACTGAAGCTTTCTTT. The chain links TRBV19 to TRBJ1-1; 8 bases align to TRBD1. V lost 3 bases, J lost 5 bases, and 8 bases stayed unmatched. This CDR3 comprises 15 residues. CDR1 and CDR2 (germline): LNHDA, SQIVND (reference sequence).

This clone was observed once. This sequence joins TRBV7-9 and TRBJ1-2; 7 nucleotides align to TRBD1. CDR1 SEHNR and CDR2 FQNEAQ come from the germline V gene (reference sequence). The J segment lost 7 bases and the V segment lost 5 bases, leaving 7 bases of the junction unmatched. The CDR3 is 13 amino acids. Here the CDR3 reads CASSLGQNGGYTF. CDR3 DNA: TGTGCCAGCAGCCTGGGACAGAATGGTGGCTACACCTTC.

V usage is TRBV6-1 and J usage is TRBJ2-1; the match to TRBD1 covers 9 bases. This CDR3 is built from 18 residues. The V and J ends lost 4 bases and 2 bases, in that order; junction bases with no gene match: 12. Germline V gene data show CDR1 as MNHNS and CDR2 as SASEGT. The CDR3 reads CASSVHFLGQGPYNEQFF. In nucleotides, the CDR3 is TGTGCCAGCAGTGTTCATTTCCTTGGACAGGGGCCCTACAATGAGCAGTTCTTC.

This chain uses TRBV21-1 with TRBJ1-2; the table's D call TRBD1 went unverified against the DNA. TRBV21-1 is an annotated pseudogene. This CDR3 spans 13 amino acids. Here the CDR3 DNA reads TGTGCCAGCAGCGAAAGGGACAGCTATGGCTACACCTTC. It codes for CASSERDSYGYTF.

The chain employs TRBV15 and TRBJ2-2; 10 bases line up with TRBD2. CDR1 is LNHNV and CDR2 is YYDKDF in the germline V gene (reference sequence). Trimming cost V 0 bases and J 2 bases; bases outside gene matches: 6. The CDR3 covers 18 residues. The CDR3 protein is CATSRDVIAGGNTGELFF. The CDR3, as DNA: TGTGCCACCAGCAGAGATGTCATAGCGGGGGGAAACACCGGGGAGCTGTTTTTT.

As to this clone: A junction end diverges from the germline sequence, so it may reflect a read error. The V call is TRBV7-9, the J call TRBJ1-6; 7 bases map to TRBD1. Per the germline V gene, CDR1 is SEHNR and CDR2 is FQNEAQ (reference sequence). The CDR3 loop spans 17 amino acids. The CDR3 reads CSSSLAGQSSYNSPLHF. CDR3 nucleotide sequence: TGTTCCAGCAGCTTAGCGGGACAGAGCTCCTATAATTCACCCCTCCACTTT.

This clone appeared once. This chain uses TRBV6-6 with TRBJ1-3; D is uncertain. CDR1 is MNHNY and CDR2 is SVGAGI in the germline V gene (reference sequence). V lost 5 bases to trimming and J lost 7 bases, with 9 bases between them. The CDR3 is 12 residues long. The CDR3 DNA is TGTGCCAGCAGTCCCCTTTCCAACACCATATATTTT. This encodes CASSPLSNTIYF.

V gene TRBV2 combines with J gene TRBJ2-1, with a tentative D call TRBD1 (6 bases). The CDR3 loop spans 17 amino acids. V was clipped by 1 base and J by 0 bases, with 13 bases between them. Germline loops: CDR1 SNHLY, CDR2 FYNNEI. This CDR3 reads CASSEGGTPSSYNEQFF. CDR3 sequence (DNA): TGTGCCAGCAGTGAAGGTGGGACACCGAGCTCCTACAATGAGCAGTTCTTC. Drawing the rest from reference TRBV2 and TRBJ2-1, the complete variable domain is EPEVTQTPSHQVTQMGQEVILRCVPISNHLYFYWYRQILGQKVEFLVSFYNNEISEKSEIFDDQFSVERPDGSNFTLKIRSTKLEDSAMYFCASSEGGTPSSYNEQFFGPGTRLTVL.

Regarding this clone: At one of its ends the junction is not consistent with the germline gene, which may arise from a read error. J is TRBJ2-5 and V is TRBV7-9, with no clear D. The CDR3 runs to 17 residues. Germline V lookup: CDR1 SEHNR, CDR2 FQNEAQ (reference sequence). CDR3 region: CSSSPPLLAEEQETQYF. Written as DNA, the CDR3 is TGTTCCAGCAGCCCCCCGTTATTGGCAGAGGAACAAGAGACCCAGTACTTC.

Comments on this clone: A junction end diverges from the germline sequence, so it may reflect a read error. The chain couples TRBV19 to TRBJ2-2; 10 nucleotides agree with TRBD2. The CDR3 runs to 15 residues. Germline CDR1 is LNHDA and CDR2 is SQIVND (reference sequence). The DNA of the CDR3 is TGTGCCAGTAAGGAGGGACTAGCGAATACCGGGGAGCTGTTTTTT. Its protein is CASKEGLANTGELFF.

The chain employs TRBV11-2 and TRBJ2-3; 14 bases fit TRBD2. The V and J ends lost 4 bases and 3 bases, in that order; junction bases with no gene match: 6. The V gene's germline CDR1 is SGHAT and CDR2 FQNNGV. The CDR3 consists of 17 residues. CDR3 region: CASSSGTSGSLTDTQYF. In DNA form, the CDR3 reads TGTGCCAGCAGCTCGGGGACTAGCGGGAGTCTGACAGATACGCAGTATTTT.

The CDR3 DNA sequence: TGTGCCAGCAGTCGGACAGGGGTTCTTAATGAGCAGTTCTTC. As protein: CASSRTGVLNEQFF. This chain links TRBV2 with TRBJ2-1; 9 bases are shared with TRBD1. The CDR3 is 14 residues long. In germline, CDR1 is SNHLY, CDR2 FYNNEI. The ends lost 5 bases at V and 7 bases at J; junction bases unmatched: 6.

The chain is built from TRBV5-1 and TRBJ1-2, with D unclear. Trimming shortened V by 2 bases and J by 0 bases, and 8 bases separated the two germline ends. Germline CDR1 and CDR2: SGHRS and YFSETQ. The CDR3 length is 14 residues. The CDR3 DNA is TGCGCCAGCAGCTTTACAGCTACTAACTATGGCTACACCTTC. Translating it yields CASSFTATNYGYTF.

V usage is TRBV27 and J usage is TRBJ1-2; 9 nucleotides line up with TRBD1. The V segment lost 6 bases and the J segment 5 bases; nucleotides outside the gene matches: 10. The CDR3 is 15 residues long. Germline lookup yields CDR1 MNHEY and CDR2 SMNVEV (reference sequence). CDR3 in amino acids: CASRSGTGNYYGYTF. The CDR3 coding sequence is TGTGCCAGCAGGTCAGGGACAGGGAACTATTATGGCTACACCTTC.

This chain connects TRBV19 to TRBJ1-1; possibly TRBD1 for D (6 bases). Germline CDR1 reads LNHDA; CDR2 reads SQIVND (reference sequence). This CDR3 comprises 13 residues. V lost 4 bases and J 5 bases, leaving 11 bases between the germline ends. For the CDR3, the DNA is TGTGCCAGTAGTAAGCAGGGGTGGACTGAAGCTTTCTTT. It is translated as CASSKQGWTEAFF.

CDR3 residues: CASSEKWSTEAFF. The CDR3 DNA reads as TGTGCCAGCAGTGAGAAGTGGAGCACTGAAGCTTTCTTT. The chain is built from TRBV2 and TRBJ1-1; no firm D call. The CDR3 totals 13 residues. V lost 3 bases, J lost 4 bases, and 9 bases lay in between. CDR1 and CDR2 (germline): SNHLY, FYNNEI.

The V call is TRBV4-1, the J call TRBJ1-5; D call uncertain. CDR3 length equals 13 residues. The germline V gene encodes CDR1 MGHRA and CDR2 YSYEKL. V was clipped by 1 base and J by 7 bases, with 8 bases between them. DNA for the CDR3: TGCGCCAGCAGCCAAGCGGGTTGGCAGCCCCAGCATTTT. Its translation is CASSQAGWQPQHF.

This clone occurred a few times. The sample carries other DNA sequences with the same CDR3. V gene TRBV11-3 combines with J gene TRBJ2-7, with D perhaps matching TRBD1 (5 bases). CDR3 size: 15 residues. V was pared by 5 bases and J by 2 bases, with 16 bases between. Germline CDR1 is SGHNT and CDR2 is YENEEA. CDR3: CASSLGHSGTYEQYF. CDR3 bases: TGTGCCAGCAGCCTAGGACACTCTGGAACCTACGAGCAGTACTTC.

The chain recombines TRBV10-3 with TRBJ1-5; 7 bases fit TRBD1. The germline V gene has CDR1 ENHRY and CDR2 SYGVKD. There are 14 residues in the CDR3. After removal of 6 bases from V and 0 bases from J, the junction contained 2 bases not matched to a gene. CDR3 amino acids: CAIRGDSSNQPQHF. The CDR3 region has the DNA TGTGCCATCAGAGGGGACAGTAGCAATCAGCCCCAGCATTTT.

V and J are TRBV18 and TRBJ2-3; possible D gene TRBD2, 6 bases. Trimming pared 3 bases from V and 1 base from J, leaving 14 bases between. The CDR3 spans 16 residues. Germline-derived CDR1 and CDR2 are KGHSH and LQKENI. The CDR3 loop reads CASSPETSVGTDTQYF. CDR3 sequence (DNA): TGTGCCAGCTCACCCGAGACTAGTGTGGGCACAGATACGCAGTATTTT.

This sequence joins TRBV7-9 and TRBJ2-7; 11 bases agree with TRBD2. V shed 1 base and J 1 base; nucleotides not matched to a gene: 3. The CDR3 is made up of 16 amino acids. Germline CDR1 is SEHNR and CDR2 is FQNEAQ (reference sequence). The CDR3 nucleotides are TGTGCCAGCAGCTTAGGGCTAGCGGGGGGATCCTACGAGCAGTACTTC. Protein: CASSLGLAGGSYEQYF. Complete variable domain (other parts from reference TRBV7-9 and TRBJ2-7): DTGVSQNPRHKITKRGQNVTFRCDPISEHNRLYWYRQTLGQGPEFLTYFQNEAQLEKSRLLSDRFSAERPKGSFSTLEIQRTEQGDSAMYLCASSLGLAGGSYEQYFGPGTRLTVT.

The chain combines TRBV28 with TRBJ1-2; weak D call: TRBD1 (6 bases). V was cut by 5 bases and J by 0 bases, with 16 bases left in between. From germline, CDR1 is MDHEN and CDR2 SYDVKM. The CDR3 consists of 16 residues. The CDR3 loop reads CASSLHTGRANYGYTF. As DNA, the CDR3 is TGTGCCAGCAGTCTTCACACAGGGAGAGCTAACTATGGCTACACCTTC.

V gene TRBV5-4 combines with J gene TRBJ1-1; TRBD1 matches 7 bases. CDR1 is SGHNT, CDR2 YYREEE, per germline (reference sequence). The CDR3 is 14 amino acids. Unmatched junction bases numbered 7, after V lost 3 bases and J lost 5 bases. The CDR3 DNA follows: TGTGCCAGCAGCTCAGAGACAGGGTGGACTGAAGCTTTCTTT. Amino acid sequence: CASSSETGWTEAFF.

This clone was recorded a few times. The rearrangement uses TRBV28 and TRBJ1-3; D is perhaps TRBD1 (6 bases). The CDR3 length is 16 residues. V was cut by 3 bases and J by 2 bases, with 14 bases left in between. Germline CDR1 reads MDHEN; CDR2 reads SYDVKM. CDR3: CASSLIGQSAGNTIYF. The CDR3, as DNA: TGTGCCAGCAGTTTGATTGGACAGTCGGCTGGAAACACCATATATTTT.

The genes are TRBV15 and TRBJ2-2; D gene unclear. Trimming pared 5 bases from V and 4 bases from J, leaving 8 bases between. Germline V gene sequence: CDR1 LNHNV, CDR2 YYDKDF (reference sequence). The CDR3 has 13 residues. The chain's CDR3 is CATSWASTGELFF. The CDR3 bases are TGTGCCACCAGCTGGGCCTCCACCGGGGAGCTGTTTTTT.

A few counts support this clone. J is TRBJ2-5 and V is TRBV6-1; 11 bases are shared with TRBD2. V was clipped by 6 bases and J by 4 bases; unmatched bases: 7. This CDR3 contains 15 residues. Germline CDR1 is MNHNS and CDR2 is SASEGT. The CDR3 coding sequence is TGTGCCAGCAGCACCTTAGCGGGGGGGCCAGAGACCCAGTACTTC. Its translation: CASSTLAGGPETQYF.

To note about this clone: One end of the junction is discordant with germline, which a read error may explain. This rearrangement joins TRBV28 to TRBJ1-5, with D tentatively TRBD1 (6 bases). Germline CDR1 MDHEN, CDR2 SYDVKM. The length of the CDR3 is 13 residues. The chain's CDR3 is CASSSAQTGSRRF. The CDR3 DNA sequence: TGTGCCAGCAGTTCAGCACAAACAGGGAGCCGGCGTTTT.